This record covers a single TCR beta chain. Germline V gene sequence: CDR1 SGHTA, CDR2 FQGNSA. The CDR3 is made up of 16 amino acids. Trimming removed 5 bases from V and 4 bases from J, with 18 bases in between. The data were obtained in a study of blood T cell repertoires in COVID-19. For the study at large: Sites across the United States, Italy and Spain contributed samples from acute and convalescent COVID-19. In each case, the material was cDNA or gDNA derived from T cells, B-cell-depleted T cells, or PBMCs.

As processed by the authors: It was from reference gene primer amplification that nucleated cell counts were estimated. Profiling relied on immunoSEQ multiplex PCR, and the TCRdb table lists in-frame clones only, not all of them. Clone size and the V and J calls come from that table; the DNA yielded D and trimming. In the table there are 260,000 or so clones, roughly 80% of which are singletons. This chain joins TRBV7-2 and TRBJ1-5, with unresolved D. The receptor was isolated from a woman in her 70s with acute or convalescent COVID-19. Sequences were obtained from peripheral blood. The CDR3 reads CASSPSRGFGNQPQHF. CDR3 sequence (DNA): TGTGCCAGCAGCCCCTCTCGCGGGTTTGGGAATCAGCCCCAGCATTTT.